This passage covers 31 T cell receptor beta chains from one sample sequenced in a study of regulatory dendritic cells for organ transplantation. CFSE-labeled sorted T cells met regulatory or mature dendritic cells for over 4 days. Here immunoSEQ multiplex PCR was the method, and the copy in TCRdb shows in-frame clones only, minus some. Here the sample spans approximately 22,000 clones, approximately 85% being singletons. No antigen has been identified for these receptors. The sequenced sample was naive CD4+ T cells from blood cultured with regulatory dendritic cells. The subset here: CD45RA+ naive T cells. These receptors were taken from a human donor in good health.

The CDR3: CASSRADGGSNTGELFF. CDR3 DNA: TGTGCCAGCAGCCGCGCGGACGGCGGGTCTAACACCGGGGAGCTGTTTTTT. The chain links TRBV5-4 to TRBJ2-2; the D gene is possibly TRBD2 (5 bases). Deletions cut 4 bases from V and 2 bases from J, with 18 bases between. Germline V lookup: CDR1 SGHNT, CDR2 YYREEE (reference sequence). The length of the CDR3 is 17 residues.

The chain couples TRBV14 to TRBJ2-1, with D possibly being TRBD2 (6 bases). V shed 4 bases and J shed 1 base, with 11 bases lying between them. CDR1 is SGHDN and CDR2 is FVKESK in the germline V gene. The CDR3 totals 15 residues. This CDR3 is CASSLLGGSYNEQFF. The CDR3 DNA reads TGTGCCAGCAGCCTTCTTGGGGGGTCCTACAATGAGCAGTTCTTC.

The chain combines TRBV7-8 with TRBJ2-1; D gene ambiguous. This CDR3 comprises 15 residues. V lost 5 bases to trimming and J lost 0 bases, with 11 bases between them. CDR1 and CDR2 (germline): SGHVS, FQNEAQ. The CDR3 DNA reads as TGTGCCAGCAGCCCCCAACGAAACTCCTACAATGAGCAGTTCTTC. It is translated as CASSPQRNSYNEQFF.

This sequence joins TRBV7-9 and TRBJ1-2; D is uncertain. Germline V lookup: CDR1 SEHNR, CDR2 FQNEAQ (reference sequence). V gave up 2 bases and J gave up 3 bases, with 10 bases separating them. CDR3 length: 14 residues. The CDR3 coding sequence is TGTGCCAGCAGCTTATATAGTGGCGACTATGGCTACACCTTC. Amino acids: CASSLYSGDYGYTF.

The chain has TRBV6-5 and TRBJ2-7; the D is unclear. Germline CDR1 reads MNHEY; CDR2 reads SVGAGI. Trimming removed 0 bases at V and 0 bases at J, with 12 bases between. The CDR3 loop spans 16 amino acids. In nucleotides, the CDR3 is TGTGCCAGCAGTTACTCGATCCCAGCCGTCTCCTACGAGCAGTACTTC. It specifies CASSYSIPAVSYEQYF.

The chain recombines TRBV5-4 with TRBJ1-4; perhaps TRBD1 as D (6 bases). Germline values: CDR1 SGHNT, CDR2 YYREEE (reference sequence). The CDR3 runs 14 residues. The V and J ends lost 0 bases and 8 bases respectively, with 11 bases between them. This CDR3 reads CASSLEQGSEKLFF. CDR3 DNA sequence: TGTGCCAGCAGCTTGGAACAGGGAAGCGAAAAACTGTTTTTT.

This clone was counted between two and nine times. The V gene is TRBV5-4, the J gene TRBJ1-1; D call uncertain. The CDR3 contains 13 residues. V lost 2 bases and J 0 bases, leaving 5 bases between the germline ends. Germline loops: CDR1 SGHNT, CDR2 YYREEE (reference sequence). In DNA form, the CDR3 reads TGTGCCAGCAGCTTCACGGTGAACACTGAAGCTTTCTTT. It specifies CASSFTVNTEAFF.

V is TRBV19 and J is TRBJ2-7; TRBD1 might be the D (5 bases). The CDR3 sequence is 13 residues long. Per germline, CDR1 LNHDA and CDR2 SQIVND (reference sequence). Trimming left V 3 bases short and J 2 bases short, with 8 bases between. CDR3 region: CASSISRAYEQYF. The CDR3 DNA reads as TGTGCCAGTAGTATTTCCAGGGCCTACGAGCAGTACTTC.

The chain employs TRBV6-1 and TRBJ1-1; possibly TRBD1 for D (5 bases). V shed 0 bases and J shed 3 bases, with 11 bases lying between them. Germline assignment: CDR1 MNHNS and CDR2 SASEGT. CDR3 length: 15 residues. The DNA for the CDR3 is TGTGCCAGCAGTGAAGCATCGGGGGGGTACACTGAAGCTTTCTTT. Translating it yields CASSEASGGYTEAFF.

Sample share makes this clone medium-sized. In nucleotides, the CDR3 is TGTGCCAGCAGCTTACGGACAGGCACCTATGGCTACACCTTC. As protein: CASSLRTGTYGYTF. The genes are TRBV7-2 and TRBJ1-2; 7 bases map to TRBD1. CDR3 length: 14 amino acids. Trimming at V came to 2 bases and at J to 4 bases, leaving 4 bases not matched to a gene. From germline, CDR1 is SGHTA and CDR2 FQGNSA. The complete variable domain, with remaining parts taken from reference TRBV7-2 and TRBJ1-2, reads GAGVSQSPSNKVTEKGKDVELRCDPISGHTALYWYRQSLGQGLEFLIYFQGNSAPDKSGLPSDRFSAERTGGSVSTLTIQRTQQEDSAVYLCASSLRTGTYGYTFGSGTRLTVV.

This clone was observed a handful of times. The chain carries TRBV4-3 and TRBJ1-2; D might be TRBD1 (5 bases). Deletions cut 0 bases from V and 6 bases from J, with 17 bases between. CDR1 is LGHNA and CDR2 is YSLEER in the germline V gene. This CDR3 comprises 16 residues. The CDR3 coding sequence is TGCGCCAGCAGCCAAGAAGGGGCCCGGGAAAGACATGGCTACACCTTC. Translation: CASSQEGARERHGYTF.

This chain joins TRBV6-1 and TRBJ1-4; 10 bases align to TRBD1. The germline CDR1 and CDR2 sequences are MNHNS and SASEGT. The CDR3 runs to 14 residues. V lost 7 bases, J lost 7 bases, and 6 bases stayed unmatched. In nucleotides, the CDR3 is TGTGCCAGCACTTACGGGACAGGGGCTGAAAAACTGTTTTTT. This encodes CASTYGTGAEKLFF.

The J gene is TRBJ1-2, the V gene TRBV7-2; no firm D call. V lost 1 base and J lost 6, with 12 bases in between. In germline, CDR1 is SGHTA, CDR2 FQGNSA. The CDR3 is made up of 14 amino acids. CDR3 coding DNA: TGTGCCAGCAGCTTAGTACCCGCGGGAGATGGCTACACCTTC. Its protein product is CASSLVPAGDGYTF.

This chain links TRBV18 with TRBJ2-1; D is perhaps TRBD1 (6 bases). The CDR3 sequence is 13 residues long. Trimming stripped 2 bases from V and 7 bases from J, with 9 bases between. In germline, CDR1 is KGHSH, CDR2 LQKENI. The CDR3 DNA reads as TGTGCCAGCTCACCAAATGGACAGAATGAGCAGTTCTTC. Translated: CASSPNGQNEQFF.

This clone is a singleton in its sample. The chain joins TRBV18 to TRBJ2-5; D gene unclear. CDR3 size: 14 residues. Germline V gene sequence: CDR1 KGHSH, CDR2 LQKENI. V was cut by 3 bases and J by 2 bases, with 10 bases left in between. CDR3 residues: CASSPSQQQETQYF. The CDR3 coding sequence is TGTGCCAGCTCACCGTCCCAACAGCAAGAGACCCAGTACTTC.

The V call is TRBV6-5, the J call TRBJ1-1, with TRBD1 identical over 8 bases. Germline V gives CDR1 MNHEY, CDR2 SVGAGI. V was clipped by 5 bases and J by 4 bases; unmatched bases: 9. The CDR3 covers 15 residues. The CDR3 loop is CASSNRMGQATEAFF. The CDR3 bases are TGTGCCAGCAGTAACCGAATGGGACAGGCCACTGAAGCTTTCTTT.

This clone was recorded only once. This chain uses TRBV4-3 with TRBJ2-2, with TRBD2 matching 8 bases. The CDR3 length is 13 residues. CDR1 is LGHNA, CDR2 YSLEER, per germline. Germline trimming cut 9 bases from V and 4 bases from J; bases unmatched to any gene: 4. The CDR3, as DNA: TGCGCCAGTGGGGCGGGGGGCACCGGGGAGCTGTTTTTT. The encoded protein is CASGAGGTGELFF.

This rearrangement joins TRBV6-1 to TRBJ1-2; D not certain. The germline V gene encodes CDR1 MNHNS and CDR2 SASEGT. Between the trimmed V and J ends, which lost 2 bases and 4 bases, there was a span of 11 bases. This CDR3 contains 14 residues. CDR3 bases: TGTGCCAGCAGTGAACTGAGGAACTTCTATGGCTACACCTTC. Amino acid sequence: CASSELRNFYGYTF.

The CDR3 DNA sequence: TGTGCCAGCAGTTTTCCGGGCGAGCAGTACTTC. As protein: CASSFPGEQYF. The chain employs TRBV28 and TRBJ2-7, with no clear D. Germline-derived CDR1 and CDR2 are MDHEN and SYDVKM. Trimming cost V 3 bases and J 6 bases, with 6 bases left between them. The CDR3 runs 11 residues.

The chain combines TRBV19 with TRBJ1-5; D call uncertain. CDR1 is LNHDA, CDR2 SQIVND, per germline (reference sequence). The CDR3 contains 18 residues. The V gene lost 3 bases and the J gene lost 0 bases, with 18 bases spanning the gap. CDR3 amino acids: CASSIRSWREYSNQPQHF. The CDR3 bases are TGTGCCAGTAGTATCCGCAGCTGGAGGGAGTATAGCAATCAGCCCCAGCATTTT. Drawing the rest from reference TRBV19 and TRBJ1-5, the complete variable domain is DGGITQSPKYLFRKEGQNVTLSCEQNLNHDAMYWYRQDPGQGLRLIYYSQIVNDFQKGDIAEGYSVSREKKESFPLTVTSAQKNPTAFYLCASSIRSWREYSNQPQHFGDGTRLSIL.

The CDR3 sequence is CASSWGTGGPREQFF. The CDR3 DNA sequence: TGTGCCAGCAGTTGGGGGACAGGGGGACCCCGTGAGCAGTTCTTC. The chain joins TRBV11-3 to TRBJ2-1, with 11 bases identical to TRBD1. Germline trimming cut 6 bases from V and 9 bases from J; bases unmatched to any gene: 10. The germline V gene encodes CDR1 SGHNT and CDR2 YENEEA. This CDR3 is built from 15 residues. The full variable domain, completed using reference TRBV11-3 and TRBJ2-1, is EAGVVQSPRYKIIEKKQPVAFWCNPISGHNTLYWYLQNLGQGPELLIRYENEEAVDDSQLPKDRFSAERLKGVDSTLKIQPAELGDSAVYLCASSWGTGGPREQFFGPGTRLTVL.

This clone was seen only a few times. This sequence joins TRBV7-2 and TRBJ2-7, with 9 bases identical to TRBD1. The junction had 4 bases not matched to a gene; V was cut back by 5 bases and J by 2 bases. CDR1 and CDR2 from the germline V gene are SGHTA and FQGNSA. The CDR3 sequence is 14 residues long. The CDR3 is CASSPDRGTYEQYF. The CDR3 DNA sequence: TGTGCCAGCAGCCCGGACAGGGGAACCTACGAGCAGTACTTC.

The rearrangement uses TRBV7-8 and TRBJ1-2; TRBD1 might be the D (5 bases). V was clipped by 5 bases and J by 3 bases, with 10 bases between them. Per the germline V gene, CDR1 is SGHVS and CDR2 is FQNEAQ. The CDR3 totals 13 residues. The CDR3 loop is CASSGREDYGYTF. The CDR3 nucleotides are TGTGCCAGCAGCGGCAGGGAGGACTATGGCTACACCTTC.

The chain carries TRBV7-2 and TRBJ1-1; D is undetermined. Germline assignment: CDR1 SGHTA and CDR2 FQGNSA. The CDR3 runs 15 residues. V shed 5 bases and J shed 2 bases, with 15 bases lying between them. The CDR3 loop reads CASSLRSATNTEAFF. The CDR3 nucleotides read TGTGCCAGCAGCCTCCGGTCGGCAACAAACACTGAAGCTTTCTTT.

The chain has TRBV29-1 and TRBJ2-1; the match to TRBD2 covers 12 bases. V lost 7 bases to trimming and J lost 4 bases; unmatched junction nucleotides: 5. CDR3 length: 14 residues. Germline V gene sequence: CDR1 SQVTM, CDR2 ANQGSEA. The CDR3 nucleotides read TGCAGCGCTGGACTAGCGGGGAAATACAATGAGCAGTTCTTC. Protein sequence: CSAGLAGKYNEQFF.

The chain combines TRBV4-2 with TRBJ2-1, with TRBD1 as a possible D gene (6 bases). The ends were cut back, 4 bases at V and 0 bases at J, with 13 bases in the middle. This CDR3 contains 16 residues. CDR1 is LGHNA and CDR2 is YNFKEQ in the germline V gene. CDR3 protein: CASSLEGHSSYNEQFF. CDR3 sequence (DNA): TGTGCCAGCAGCCTAGAGGGACACAGCTCCTACAATGAGCAGTTCTTC.

This clone was seen only once. This chain links TRBV19 with TRBJ1-1; D gene ambiguous. Trimming stripped 6 bases from V and 0 bases from J, with 8 bases between. Looked up from germline, CDR1 is LNHDA and CDR2 is SQIVND (reference sequence). This CDR3 is 13 amino acids long. DNA for the CDR3: TGTGCCAGTAGCCGATCCGTGAACACTGAAGCTTTCTTT. Its translation is CASSRSVNTEAFF.

This chain joins TRBV18 and TRBJ1-2, with TRBD1 identical over 9 bases. V was clipped by 1 base and J by 8 bases; unmatched bases: 8. Germline V CDR1 and CDR2: KGHSH, LQKENI. There are 15 residues in the CDR3. The CDR3 sequence is CASSPLAGTGTGYTF. Written as DNA, the CDR3 is TGTGCCAGCTCACCACTTGCCGGGACAGGGACCGGCTACACCTTC.

The chain carries TRBV19 and TRBJ1-1; D not resolved. Germline CDR1 and CDR2: LNHDA and SQIVND (reference sequence). The CDR3 has 15 residues. Trimming pared 10 bases from V and 1 base from J, leaving 19 bases between. The CDR3, as DNA: TGTGCCACACGCGAGGACGGAGCGAGGAACACTGAAGCTTTCTTT. The encoded protein is CATREDGARNTEAFF.

V gene TRBV6-5 combines with J gene TRBJ2-1; D remains ambiguous. Trimming pared 6 bases from V and 2 bases from J, leaving 2 bases between. The CDR3 spans 11 residues. CDR1 MNHEY and CDR2 SVGAGI come from the germline V gene. The CDR3 protein is CASRAYNEQFF. The DNA of the CDR3 is TGTGCCAGCAGGGCCTACAATGAGCAGTTCTTC.

This sequence joins TRBV5-1 and TRBJ1-5; 9 nucleotides align to TRBD1. The germline V gene has CDR1 SGHRS and CDR2 YFSETQ. After removal of 1 base from V and 6 bases from J, the junction contained 5 bases not matched to a gene. The CDR3 has 15 residues. The CDR3 is CASSLTTGGTQPQHF. The CDR3 DNA is TGCGCCAGCAGCTTGACGACAGGGGGAACTCAGCCCCAGCATTTT.